A single TCR beta chain is shown here with its context. Which antigen it targets is not known. One base away there is no much larger clone; base qualities are not given. To sequence the TCRbeta CDR3 region, genomic DNA was isolated from the sorted cells. The immunoSEQ Assay was used for sequencing of TCRbeta CDR3 regions. TCRdb obtained this table from immuneACCESS and retained in-frame rearrangements with V and J assigned. These tables miss some clones; where compared with another copy, unresolved V genes account for less than half of the shortfall, and the remainder is unexplained. The sample table lists under 60,000 clones, approximately 90% of them with a count of one. The ten biggest clones cover about 48% of the sample. From its cysteine to its phenylalanine, the CDR3 spans 16 amino acids. Solely the CDR3 DNA is kept, with 48 bases framed from the first base. Compared with germline, V lacks 5 bases and J lacks 1 base; bases without a gene match: 9. CDR1 SGHTA and CDR2 FQGTGA are derived from the germline V gene.

This sample stems from a study of OX40 agonist ivuxolimab in advanced cancers. As for the study more broadly: The costimulatory receptor OX40 (CD134) was targeted by ivuxolimab, a fully human IgG2 agonistic monoclonal antibody. Intravenous ivuxolimab was administered to patients every 2 weeks at six dose levels: 0.01, 0.1, 0.3, 1.5, 3 and 10 mg/kg. Of the 50 to 55 patients in dose escalation, 19 had hepatocellular carcinoma, approximately 15 had melanoma, 9 had renal cell carcinoma and 9 had head and neck cancer. The dose-escalation cohort was 82.7% male with a mean age of about 60 years, ranging from about 20 to 85. Prior anti-PD-1, anti-PD-L1 or anti-CTLA-4 therapy was permitted, and checkpoint inhibitors had been received by 40% to 50% of dose-escalation patients. Partial responses occurred in three dose-escalation patients: two with cutaneous melanoma and one with hepatocellular carcinoma. The purpose of peripheral TCRbeta sequencing was to test whether ivuxolimab changed TCR sequence diversity and led to clonal T-cell expansion. The monotherapy dose-escalation portion (N ≈ 55 patients) of the phase I ivuxolimab trial is reported in the paper.

Patients with autoimmune disease history or receiving systemic immunosuppression were excluded from the trial. Peripheral blood for TCR sequencing was collected from all dose cohorts at baseline, on cycle 4 day 1, and on cycle 7 day 1. The samples were taken from a phase I, first-in-human, multicenter, open-label dose-escalation trial of ivuxolimab. The trial enrolled adults with locally advanced or metastatic head and neck squamous cell, hepatocellular, melanoma or renal cell carcinoma. Before TCR sequencing, CD4+ T cells and CD8+ T cells from peripheral blood were sorted into separate populations. Here is what the overall study found, with its caveats: At doses from 0.1 to 3.0 mg/kg, clonal expansion was seen in both CD4+ and CD8+ blood T cells between baseline and week 6. After ivuxolimab, expanded clones were on average more numerous among CD8+ T cells than among CD4+ T cells. Antigen specificity was not determined for the clonally expanded peripheral T cells. Low levels of normalized T-cell clonal expansion were also shown by some nonresponding patients. In partial responders in the 0.1-3.0 mg/kg groups, normalized peripheral clonal expansion was found to be among the lowest, especially among CD8+ T cells.

Here the sequenced sample was CD4+ or CD8+ T cells sorted from blood, taken in a trial of the OX40 agonist ivuxolimab. The clonotype was recovered from an adult with an advanced solid tumor such as melanoma, head and neck, liver or kidney cancer. The V gene is TRBV7-3 and the J gene is TRBJ1-2, with 8 central nucleotides matching TRBD1. This receptor carries the CDR3 CASSRTGQAVNYGYTF. In nucleotide form, the sequence is TGTGCCAGCAGCCGCACGGGACAGGCCGTTAACTATGGCTACACCTTC.